These 32 T cell receptor beta chains share one sample of origin, sequenced in a study of T cell repertoires in cytomegalovirus infection. Each CDR3 protein gets one entry after TCRdb re-called the reads with MiXCR. The repertoire holds about 830,000 distinct CDR3 sequences, with 32% as singletons. The antigens these receptors bind are not known. The specimen was cultured CD8+ T cells from PBMCs, collected from culture after CMV antigen stimulation. These receptors all stem from a human donor in good health (CMV status not recorded). Some clones in this sample may be carry-over from other donors' samples.

This clonotype has more than one count but fewer than ten. This rearrangement joins TRBV7-1 to TRBJ1-1; weak D call: TRBD1 (6 bases). TRBV7-1 is an ORF for which the function is uncertain. CDR3 length: 15 residues. V shed 5 bases and J shed 2 bases, with 15 bases lying between them. CDR3 bases: TGTGCCAGCAGCCCCTTCGGACAGCTAAACACTGAAGCTTTCTTT. Translated: CASSPFGQLNTEAFF.

Concerning this clonotype: A clone one base away is much larger, so this may be a read error. The CDR3 nucleotides are TGTGCCAGCAGCTTAGAAGAACTAGTGGGGGACGAGCTCTTCTTC. Amino acids: CASSLEELVGDELFF. V is TRBV7-6 and J is TRBJ2-1, with D perhaps being TRBD1 or TRBD2 (5 bases each). This CDR3 spans 15 amino acids. Germline CDR1 SGHVS, CDR2 FNYEAQ. Trimming pared 1 base from V and 16 bases from J, leaving 23 bases between.

This clonotype was detected a few times. V is TRBV25-1 and J is TRBJ1-5; D is unresolved. This CDR3 has 13 residues. Trimming removed 4 bases at V and 5 bases at J, with 9 bases between. From germline, CDR1 is MGHDK and CDR2 SYGVNS. CDR3 amino acids: CASSAADYQPQHF. In nucleotides, the CDR3 is TGTGCCAGCAGTGCGGCTGACTATCAGCCCCAGCATTTT.

The rearrangement uses TRBV20-1 and TRBJ2-7, with D hard to call. Germline assignment: CDR1 DFQATT and CDR2 SNEGSKA (reference sequence). The CDR3 runs 10 residues. Deletions cut 8 bases from V and 2 bases from J, with 7 bases between. CDR3 region: CSTPTYEQYF. The CDR3 nucleotides read TGCAGTACACCGACCTACGAGCAGTACTTC.

The chain carries TRBV25-1 and TRBJ1-3; D gene unclear. This CDR3 is built from 14 residues. Trimming took 0 bases from V and 2 from J, leaving 5 bases between them. The germline V gene has CDR1 MGHDK and CDR2 SYGVNS. The CDR3 DNA is TGTGCCAGCAGTGAATACTTTCCTGGAAACACCATATATTTT. Translated: CASSEYFPGNTIYF.

The V call is TRBV6-2 or TRBV6-3, the J call TRBJ2-7; D may be TRBD2 (6 bases). CDR3 length: 13 residues. V was pared by 2 bases and J by 6 bases, with 11 bases between. The germline CDR1 and CDR2 sequences are MNHEY and SVGEGT. DNA for the CDR3: TGTGCCAGCAGTTACCAACGGGACTTCGAGCAGTACGTC. Protein product: CASSYQRDFEQYV.

This chain links TRBV28 with TRBJ2-2; D might be TRBD2 (6 bases). The CDR3 sequence is 17 residues long. CDR1 MDHEN and CDR2 SYDVKM come from the germline V gene. The germline V and J ends were trimmed by 2 bases and 2 bases, with 15 bases remaining between them. CDR3 DNA sequence: TGTGCCAGCAGTTTAGTAGTCGGGGGAGTTAACACCGGGGAGCTGTTTTTT. Residues: CASSLVVGGVNTGELFF.

The V and J genes are TRBV19 and TRBJ2-1, with TRBD2 as a possible D gene (7 bases). The V end was cut by 7 bases, the J end by 8 bases, with 21 bases between. CDR3 length: 15 residues. The germline gives CDR1 LNHDA, CDR2 SQIVND (reference sequence). The CDR3 loop is CASNPRGGGPDEQFF. DNA for the CDR3: TGTGCCAGTAACCCCCGTGGGGGGGGGCCCGATGAGCAGTTCTTC. The whole variable domain, remainder taken from reference TRBV19 and TRBJ2-1, is DGGITQSPKYLFRKEGQNVTLSCEQNLNHDAMYWYRQDPGQGLRLIYYSQIVNDFQKGDIAEGYSVSREKKESFPLTVTSAQKNPTAFYLCASNPRGGGPDEQFFGPGTRLTVL.

This clonotype was seen at least ten times. The CDR3 protein is CASSLERLNTGELFF. The CDR3 DNA reads as TGTGCCAGCAGCTTAGAGCGGCTGAACACCGGGGAGCTGTTTTTT. This chain joins TRBV11-1 and TRBJ2-2, with a tentative D call TRBD2 (5 bases). Germline V CDR1 and CDR2: SGHAT, FQDESV (reference sequence). This CDR3 has 15 residues. Trimming removed 1 base at V and 1 base at J, with 7 bases between.

This clonotype was seen more than once but under ten times. The chain is built from TRBV5-4 and TRBJ2-2; D tentatively reads TRBD1 or TRBD2 (6 bases each). This CDR3 has 16 residues. Germline values: CDR1 SGHNT, CDR2 YYREEE (reference sequence). V shed 5 bases and J shed 4 bases, with 18 bases lying between them. The CDR3 sequence is CASRIFSGGRTGELFF. The DNA for the CDR3 is TGTGCCAGCAGAATTTTTTCTGGGGGGCGCACCGGGGAGCTGTTTTTT.

This clonotype was counted only a few times. The chain carries TRBV27 and TRBJ2-5; weak D call: TRBD1 (7 bases). This CDR3 region has 15 residues. Trimming removed 5 bases from V and 1 base from J, with 14 bases in between. CDR1 is MNHEY, CDR2 SMNVEV, per germline (reference sequence). CDR3 DNA sequence: TGTGCCAGCAGTGTAAACAGGGGACTCCAAGAGACCCAGTACTTC. Its translation: CASSVNRGLQETQYF.

The chain carries TRBV5-1 and TRBJ1-5; D is possibly TRBD1 (6 bases). Trimming cost V 0 bases and J 1 base, with 8 bases left between them. Germline CDR1 SGHRS, CDR2 YFSETQ. The CDR3 loop spans 15 amino acids. The CDR3 DNA sequence: TGCGCCAGCAGCTTGGAGGGGGTCAGCAATCAGCCCCAGCATTTT. Protein: CASSLEGVSNQPQHF.

This clonotype was observed a handful of times. The chain recombines TRBV4-1 with TRBJ2-3, with D possibly being TRBD2 (5 bases). The CDR3 totals 16 residues. Germline V lookup: CDR1 MGHRA, CDR2 YSYEKL. Deletions cut 3 bases from V and 6 bases from J, with 19 bases between. The CDR3 DNA is TGCGCCAGCAGCCAGAGAGGAGGACTCACAGATGATACGCAGTATTTT. Translated: CASSQRGGLTDDTQYF.

This clonotype was found a few times. The V gene is TRBV7-8, the J gene TRBJ1-2; TRBD1 matches at 11 bases. V was clipped by 5 bases and J by 3 bases; unmatched bases: 11. The CDR3 sequence is 17 residues long. Germline-derived CDR1 and CDR2 are SGHVS and FQNEAQ. For the CDR3, the DNA is TGTGCCAGCAGCAGTATTCCGGGACAGGGGGAATACTATGGCTACACCTTC. Its translation: CASSSIPGQGEYYGYTF.

The V call is TRBV12-3 or TRBV12-4, the J call TRBJ1-1; 7 nucleotides agree with TRBD1. The J segment lost 4 bases and the V segment lost 5 bases, leaving 7 bases of the junction unmatched. The CDR3 runs 14 residues. Written as DNA, the CDR3 is TGTGCCAGCAGTCGACAGGGAAAGGCCACTGAAGCTTTCTTT. Translated, it gives CASSRQGKATEAFF.

The V and J genes are TRBV11-2 and TRBJ2-3, with D tentatively TRBD2 (5 bases). The CDR3 consists of 19 residues. Germline CDR1 is SGHAT and CDR2 is FQNNGV. Deletions cut 0 bases from V and 0 bases from J, with 19 bases between. The CDR3 loop is CASSLDYSPGLSSTDTQYF. The CDR3 DNA follows: TGTGCCAGCAGCTTAGATTATTCCCCCGGACTCTCTAGCACAGATACGCAGTATTTT. Using reference TRBV11-2 and TRBJ2-3 for the parts outside the CDR3, the full variable domain is EAGVAQSPRYKIIEKRQSVAFWCNPISGHATLYWYQQILGQGPKLLIQFQNNGVVDDSQLPKDRFSAERLKGVDSTLKIQPAKLEDSAVYLCASSLDYSPGLSSTDTQYFGPGTRLTVL.

This clonotype came up a few times. This sequence joins TRBV7-9 and TRBJ2-5, with D perhaps matching TRBD1 (6 bases). CDR1 and CDR2 (germline): SEHNR, FQNEAQ (reference sequence). This CDR3 comprises 15 residues. Trimming left V 5 bases short and J 1 base short, with 14 bases between. The CDR3 DNA follows: TGTGCCAGCAGCCCCCCCTGGACAGCCCAAGAGACCCAGTACTTC. Protein: CASSPPWTAQETQYF.

This clonotype was detected a few times. The chain joins TRBV7-4 to TRBJ2-7; D is possibly TRBD1 (5 bases). This CDR3 region has 13 residues. Germline lookup yields CDR1 SGHVT and CDR2 SQSDAQ. Trimming cost V 1 base and J 7 bases, with 11 bases left between them. The CDR3 is CASSLDRNWEQYV. DNA of the CDR3: TGTGCCAGCAGCTTAGACAGGAACTGGGAGCAGTACGTC.

J is TRBJ1-1 and V is TRBV11-2; no definite D call. Trimming cost V 5 bases and J 4 bases, with 11 bases left between them. Germline V CDR1 and CDR2: SGHAT, FQNNGV. The CDR3 contains 13 residues. The CDR3 bases are TGTGCCAGCAGCGCCTCCCGGGCCACTGAAGCTTTCTTT. Translation: CASSASRATEAFF.

In DNA, the CDR3 is TGTGCCAGCAGTTACGGCTTATACACCGGGGAGCTGTTTTTT. Translated, it gives CASSYGLYTGELFF. The chain has TRBV6-2 or TRBV6-3 and TRBJ2-2; the D is unclear. V gave up 2 bases and J gave up 3 bases, with 7 bases separating them. The CDR3 totals 14 residues. CDR1 and CDR2 from the germline V gene are MNHEY and SVGEGT.

A few counts support this clonotype. The chain uses TRBV29-1 and TRBJ1-2, with 10 bases that match TRBD1. The CDR3 spans 13 residues. The germline gives CDR1 SQVTM, CDR2 ANQGSEA. The J segment lost 2 bases and the V segment lost 6 bases, leaving 3 bases of the junction unmatched. In nucleotides, the CDR3 is TGCAGCGTGAAGACAGGGGGCAACTATGGCTACACCTTC. Protein: CSVKTGGNYGYTF.

The rearrangement uses TRBV20-1 and TRBJ1-1; no firm D call. V was cut by 5 bases and J by 3 bases, with 7 bases left in between. The CDR3 loop spans 11 amino acids. CDR1 is DFQATT, CDR2 SNEGSKA, per germline (reference sequence). CDR3 loop: CSAGRDTEAFF. The CDR3 DNA is TGCAGTGCTGGCCGGGACACTGAAGCTTTCTTT.

The chain combines TRBV7-8 with TRBJ2-7, with TRBD1 matching 7 bases. V was pared by 4 bases and J by 5 bases, with 17 bases of the junction left unmatched. The germline V gene has CDR1 SGHVS and CDR2 FQNEAQ. The CDR3 runs to 17 residues. In DNA form, the CDR3 reads TGTGCCAGCAGCTCCGGGACAGACTTTTTCCGCCTGAACGAGCAGTACTTC. Translating gives CASSSGTDFFRLNEQYF.

Concerning this clonotype: A single base separates this from a much larger clone, so it may be a read error. This chain links TRBV7-2 with TRBJ2-3, with a weak D call TRBD1 (5 bases). CDR3 length equals 16 residues. Looked up from germline, CDR1 is SGHTA and CDR2 is FQGNSA. CDR3 protein: CANSTLRAGSTDTQYF. The CDR3 DNA reads TGTGCCAACAGCACCCTCCGGGCAGGGAGCACAGATACGCAGTATTTT.

This chain links TRBV4-1 with TRBJ1-1; 7 bases are a match to TRBD1. Trimming removed 4 bases from V and 5 bases from J; junction bases left unmatched: 13. CDR3 length: 16 residues. CDR1 is MGHRA, CDR2 YSYEKL, per germline. Here the CDR3 reads CASSPKQGIVRTEAFF. CDR3 coding DNA: TGCGCCAGCAGCCCGAAACAGGGGATAGTGAGGACTGAAGCTTTCTTT.

This clonotype showed up just a few times. For the CDR3, the DNA is TGTGCCAGCAGCAGACTAGCGGGCTCCCCCTACGAGCAGTACGTC. Its protein is CASSRLAGSPYEQYV. J is TRBJ2-7 and V is TRBV6-5, with 10 positions matching TRBD2. This CDR3 is 15 amino acids long. V shed 6 bases and J 2 bases; nucleotides not matched to a gene: 7. In germline, CDR1 is MNHEY, CDR2 SVGAGI.

V and J are TRBV10-3 and TRBJ2-5, with D tentatively TRBD2 (5 bases). This CDR3 region has 13 residues. V was cut by 2 bases and J by 5 bases, with 9 bases left in between. Looked up from germline, CDR1 is ENHRY and CDR2 is SYGVKD. In nucleotides, the CDR3 is TGTGCCATCAGTGAGCTAGCCGGGGAGACCCAGTACTTC. This codes for CAISELAGETQYF.

This chain uses TRBV28 with TRBJ2-7; 7 bases align to TRBD1. The CDR3 length is 17 residues. With V trimmed by 7 bases and J by 5 bases, 20 bases remained unmatched. CDR1 and CDR2 from the germline V gene are MDHEN and SYDVKM. For the CDR3, the DNA is TGTGCCAGCACCACTAGGGTTTTTCGGGACAGAAGAAACGAGCAGTACGTC. Translated: CASTTRVFRDRRNEQYV.

V and J are TRBV20-1 and TRBJ1-2; possible D gene TRBD1, 6 bases. The CDR3 is 13 residues long. Trimming cost V 0 bases and J 7 bases, with 12 bases left between them. Germline CDR1 DFQATT, CDR2 SNEGSKA (reference sequence). CDR3 loop: CSARDTGGGGYTF. The CDR3 nucleotides are TGCAGTGCTAGAGATACGGGGGGCGGTGGCTACACCTTC.

In its sample, this clonotype was seen a few times. The genes are TRBV7-9 and TRBJ2-5; tentative D call: TRBD1 (6 bases). The CDR3 is 16 residues long. V was clipped by 3 bases and J by 2 bases, with 16 bases between them. Germline CDR1 is SEHNR and CDR2 is FQNEAQ (reference sequence). CDR3 nucleotide sequence: TGTGCCAGCAGCTTTCAACCCGGGACACCTCAAGAGACCCAGTACTTC. This translates into CASSFQPGTPQETQYF.

J is TRBJ1-4 and V is TRBV7-1; 9 nucleotides align to TRBD1. TRBV7-1 counts as an open reading frame of uncertain function. CDR3 length: 15 residues. Trimming at V came to 5 bases and at J to 4 bases, leaving 5 bases not matched to a gene. CDR3 in DNA: TGTGCCAGCAGCCCCCGGACAGGGGTTAATGAAAAACTGTTTTTT. Amino acid sequence: CASSPRTGVNEKLFF.

This clonotype has at least ten counts. The V and J genes are TRBV7-6 and TRBJ1-5; 8 bases align to TRBD1. Germline-derived CDR1 and CDR2 are SGHVS and FNYEAQ. J lost 2 bases, V lost 6 bases, and 9 bases had no gene match. The CDR3 length is 16 residues. The CDR3 is CASSTGTGQGNQPQHF. The CDR3 DNA follows: TGTGCCAGCAGTACAGGGACGGGACAGGGCAATCAGCCCCAGCATTTT.